This T cell receptor (beta chain) stems from a study of T cell responses to AZD1222 COVID-19 vaccine. The CDR3 contains 13 residues. Germline loops: CDR1 MDHEN, CDR2 SYDVKM. Trimming at V came to 6 bases and at J to 7 bases, leaving 8 bases not matched to a gene. Clones were read by immunoSEQ multiplex PCR, and TCRdb kept only the in-frame ones, dropping some. The profile shows more than 35,000 clones, 83% of them singletons. J is TRBJ1-2 and V is TRBV28, with 7 bases lining up with TRBD1. The sample was peripheral blood, taken on day 0 of AZD1222 vaccination. This clonotype was sampled from an adult in good health. DNA for the CDR3: TGTGCCAGCAGCTCAGGGGGGTCAAGTGGCTACACCTTC. Translated, it gives CASSSGGSSGYTF.